This T cell receptor (beta chain) was captured by sequencing in a study of control samples from healthy donors and cancer patients (dated by TCRdb to the early 2020s). In the case of this clone: Its antigen is not yet known. Base qualities are not at hand, and no much larger clone is one base apart.

The CDR1 and CDR2 encoded by the germline V gene (reference sequence) are SEHNR and FQNEAQ. From the cysteine up to the phenylalanine, the CDR3 has a length of 15 residues. Just the 45-base CDR3 DNA is kept, in frame starting at base 1. Relative to germline, V is missing 2 bases and J is missing 2 bases, with 1 base of the junction outside any gene match. The library was made by the immunoSEQ multiplex PCR assay. TCRdb provides this immuneACCESS table in a form limited to in-frame rearrangements. Some clones are lacking; in checked studies, under half of them reflect an unresolved V gene, and why the rest are absent is not known. In all, the sample holds some 150,000 clones, and about nine tenths of those were seen once. The top ten clonotypes cover roughly 1.6% of the sample.

The sequence was collected from a woman under 40 in good health. Material: blood. This sequence uses TRBV7-9 and TRBJ2-1, with 9 central nucleotides matching TRBD1. The DNA sequence is as follows: TGTGCCAGCAGCTTACGGACAGGGGCCTACAATGAGCAGTTCTTC. Protein translation: CASSLRTGAYNEQFF.